These T cell receptor beta chains were read from a single sample in a study of cytomegalovirus exposure and HLA in healthy donors. Some clones are missing from TCRdb's copy, which holds only in-frame ones; the method was immunoSEQ multiplex PCR. The data show 75,000 to 90,000 clones, about 9.4% seen once. The sequencing sample was made of PBMCs. The receptor source for this set is a man aged 55 to 70 in good health and CMV-seropositive. CDR3s include the opening cysteine and the closing phenylalanine or tryptophan. D genes are given only for firm matches. A clone size is listed for some rows: how often the clone was seen (once, few, many), or a class if it is expanded.

V: TRBV9
size: -
D: TRBD2
J: TRBJ2-3
CDR3: CASSARTSGGATDTQYF
DNA: TGTGCCAGCAGCGCGAGGACTAGCGGGGGGGCAACAGATACGCAGTATTTT

V: TRBV4-2
size: few
D: TRBD2
J: TRBJ2-7
CDR3: CASSQDAPSGREKRF
DNA: TGTGCCAGCAGCCAAGATGCCCCTAGCGGGAGGGAAAAGCGTTTC

V: TRBV27
size: -
D: -
J: TRBJ2-7
CDR3: CASSSDSYEQYF
DNA: TGTGCCAGCAGTTCGGACAGCTACGAGCAGTACTTC

V: TRBV2
size: -
D: TRBD1
J: TRBJ2-2
CDR3: CASSDRTGGTGELFF
DNA: TGTGCCAGCAGTGACCGGACAGGAGGCACCGGGGAGCTGTTTTTT

V: TRBV7-2
size: -
D: TRBD1
J: TRBJ2-1
CDR3: CASSLVQGQGRGNEQFF
DNA: TGTGCCAGCAGCTTAGTGCAGGGACAGGGAAGGGGCAATGAGCAGTTCTTC

V: TRBV21-1
size: once
D: -
J: TRBJ2-3
CDR3: CASSTPATGVPNTQYF
DNA: TGTGCCAGCAGCACTCCCGCGACAGGGGTACCAAATACGCAGTATTTT

V: TRBV9
size: few
D: -
J: TRBJ2-2
CDR3: CASSGLREVGGELFF
DNA: TGTGCCAGCAGCGGTCTTCGAGAGGTCGGCGGGGAGCTGTTTTTT

V: TRBV6-1
size: few
D: TRBD2
J: TRBJ2-5
CDR3: CASSVSLAGGGTQYF
DNA: TGTGCCAGCAGTGTATCGTTAGCGGGGGGAGGGACCCAGTACTTC

V: TRBV27
size: few
D: -
J: TRBJ2-7
CDR3: CASSLWQGGGYEQYF
DNA: TGTGCCAGCAGTTTATGGCAGGGGGGTGGCTACGAGCAGTACTTC

V: TRBV19
size: few
D: TRBD1
J: TRBJ1-1
CDR3: CASRPGGSVTEAFF
DNA: TGTGCCAGTAGACCAGGGGGCAGTGTCACTGAAGCTTTCTTT

V: TRBV9
size: -
D: TRBD1
J: TRBJ1-1
CDR3: CASSPHRGHTEAFF
DNA: TGTGCCAGCAGCCCGCACAGGGGGCACACTGAAGCTTTCTTT

V: TRBV5-1
size: few
D: -
J: TRBJ1-4
CDR3: CASSLGAHLGQTNEKLFF
DNA: TGCGCCAGCAGCTTGGGGGCTCATCTGGGCCAAACTAATGAAAAACTGTTTTTT

V: TRBV4-1
size: -
D: -
J: TRBJ2-1
CDR3: CASSQGGPYNEQFF
DNA: TGCGCCAGCAGCCAAGGCGGGCCCTACAATGAGCAGTTCTTC

V: TRBV11-3
size: -
D: TRBD1
J: TRBJ2-3
CDR3: CASSLPPGQGAGNTQYF
DNA: TGTGCCAGCAGCTTACCCCCGGGACAGGGGGCAGGTAATACGCAGTATTTT

V: TRBV30
size: -
D: TRBD2
J: TRBJ2-5
CDR3: CAWSGPGTSGSTQYF
DNA: TGTGCCTGGAGCGGGCCCGGGACTAGCGGGAGTACCCAGTACTTC

V: TRBV29-1
size: -
D: TRBD2
J: TRBJ2-1
CDR3: CSETSGSIEQFF
DNA: TGCAGCGAGACTAGCGGGAGTATTGAGCAGTTCTTC

V: TRBV11-2
size: -
D: TRBD2
J: TRBJ2-2
CDR3: CASSLGASGGPSFGELFF
DNA: TGTGCCAGCAGCTTAGGGGCTAGCGGGGGGCCTTCCTTCGGGGAGCTGTTTTTT

V: TRBV5-1
size: -
D: TRBD2
J: TRBJ2-1
CDR3: CASSPEEREWDEQFF
DNA: TGCGCCAGCAGCCCCGAGGAGCGGGAGTGGGATGAGCAGTTCTTC

V: TRBV28
size: few
D: TRBD1
J: TRBJ2-5
CDR3: CASTDRVETQYF
DNA: TGTGCCAGCACCGACAGGGTGGAGACCCAGTACTTC

V: TRBV6-1
size: few
D: -
J: TRBJ2-7
CDR3: CASSFYEQYF
DNA: TGTGCCAGCAGCTTTTACGAGCAGTACTTC

V: TRBV5-1
size: few
D: -
J: TRBJ2-1
CDR3: CASSHTLQGRRDEQFF
DNA: TGCGCCAGCAGCCACACCTTACAGGGACGCAGGGATGAGCAGTTCTTC

V: TRBV30
size: few
D: -
J: TRBJ2-3
CDR3: CAWSGRSTDTQYF
DNA: TGTGCCTGGAGTGGGCGGAGCACAGATACGCAGTATTTT

V: TRBV5-6
size: -
D: TRBD1
J: TRBJ1-3
CDR3: CASSLDVWAGGMRDTIYF
DNA: TGTGCCAGCAGCTTGGATGTATGGGCAGGGGGCATGAGGGACACCATATATTTT

V: TRBV2
size: -
D: -
J: TRBJ1-1
CDR3: CASRANTEAFF
DNA: TGTGCCAGCAGGGCCAATACTGAAGCTTTCTTT

V: TRBV27
size: few
D: TRBD1
J: TRBJ1-3
CDR3: CASSSGTGIGGNTIYF
DNA: TGTGCCAGCAGTTCCGGGACAGGTATAGGAGGAAACACCATATATTTT

V: TRBV5-1
size: -
D: TRBD2
J: TRBJ2-2
CDR3: CASSPGLAGGAGELFF
DNA: TGCGCCAGCAGCCCGGGACTAGCGGGAGGCGCCGGGGAGCTGTTTTTT

V: TRBV5-4
size: -
D: -
J: TRBJ1-3
CDR3: CASSPDGSRKSGNTIYF
DNA: TGTGCCAGCAGCCCCGATGGGTCTAGAAAATCTGGAAACACCATATATTTT

V: TRBV5-1
size: few
D: -
J: TRBJ2-5
CDR3: CASSGRGVQETQYF
DNA: TGCGCCAGCAGCGGGCGGGGAGTCCAAGAGACCCAGTACTTC

V: TRBV6-5
size: -
D: -
J: TRBJ1-5
CDR3: CASSEVGEQPQHF
DNA: TGTGCCAGCAGTGAAGTGGGAGAGCAGCCCCAGCATTTT

V: TRBV5-4
size: -
D: TRBD1
J: TRBJ2-1
CDR3: CASSWTGMSSYNEQFF
DNA: TGTGCCAGCAGCTGGACAGGGATGAGCTCCTACAATGAGCAGTTCTTC

V: TRBV7-2
size: few
D: TRBD2
J: TRBJ2-2
CDR3: CASSLASAGGSTGELFF
DNA: TGTGCCAGCAGCTTAGCGTCAGCGGGAGGAAGCACCGGGGAGCTGTTTTTT

V: TRBV6-1
size: -
D: TRBD2
J: TRBJ2-5
CDR3: CASSEAGGWETQYF
DNA: TGTGCCAGCAGTGAGGCGGGAGGATGGGAGACCCAGTACTTC

V: TRBV9
size: many
D: -
J: TRBJ1-2
CDR3: CASSARDSSLYGYTF
DNA: TGTGCCAGCAGCGCCCGGGACTCATCCCTCTATGGCTACACCTTC

V: TRBV9
size: -
D: -
J: TRBJ1-2
CDR3: CASSLIRERNYGYTF
DNA: TGTGCCAGCAGCTTGATCCGGGAACGAAACTATGGCTACACCTTC

V: TRBV21-1
size: few
D: -
J: TRBJ1-5
CDR3: CASSKVTDYGNQPQHF
DNA: TGTGCCAGCAGCAAAGTGACCGACTATGGGAATCAGCCCCAGCATTTT

V: TRBV5-1
size: few
D: -
J: TRBJ2-7
CDR3: CASSLHDRATYEQYF
DNA: TGCGCCAGCAGCTTGCATGACAGAGCAACCTACGAGCAGTACTTC

V: TRBV30
size: few
D: TRBD2
J: TRBJ2-3
CDR3: CAWTSGGPDTQYF
DNA: TGTGCCTGGACTAGCGGGGGCCCAGATACGCAGTATTTT

V: TRBV11-3
size: few
D: -
J: TRBJ1-1
CDR3: CASSLGGQTNTEAFF
DNA: TGTGCCAGCAGCTTAGGAGGACAGACGAACACTGAAGCTTTCTTT

V: TRBV5-1
size: -
D: TRBD2
J: TRBJ2-5
CDR3: CASSLGARGVSETQYF
DNA: TGCGCCAGCAGCTTGGGGGCGCGGGGGGTATCAGAGACCCAGTACTTC

V: TRBV19
size: -
D: TRBD1
J: TRBJ1-2
CDR3: CASRWDSSNYGYTF
DNA: TGTGCCAGTAGATGGGACAGTAGTAACTATGGCTACACCTTC

V: TRBV27
size: -
D: -
J: TRBJ1-5
CDR3: CASSLQGSNQPQHF
DNA: TGTGCCAGCAGTTTGCAGGGCAGCAATCAGCCCCAGCATTTT

V: TRBV5-1
size: -
D: -
J: TRBJ1-3
CDR3: CASSLAPGRTGGNTIYF
DNA: TGCGCCAGCAGCTTGGCGCCAGGCCGTACTGGAGGAAACACCATATATTTT

V: TRBV5-4
size: few
D: TRBD1
J: TRBJ2-7
CDR3: CASSALPGQGYEQYF
DNA: TGTGCCAGCAGCGCCCTACCGGGACAGGGCTACGAGCAGTACTTC

V: TRBV28
size: -
D: -
J: TRBJ2-1
CDR3: CASRLGALGNEQFF
DNA: TGTGCCAGCAGACTTGGGGCCCTGGGCAATGAGCAGTTCTTC

V: TRBV10-1
size: few
D: TRBD1
J: TRBJ2-1
CDR3: CASSEPGQGYDEQFF
DNA: TGCGCCAGCAGTGAGCCGGGACAGGGGTATGATGAGCAGTTCTTC

V: TRBV5-1
size: -
D: -
J: TRBJ1-1
CDR3: CASSLGAGIGEAFF
DNA: TGCGCCAGCAGCTTGGGAGCCGGGATCGGTGAAGCTTTCTTT

V: TRBV7-6
size: few
D: TRBD1
J: TRBJ2-6
CDR3: CASSLAKTGGSGANVLTF
DNA: TGTGCCAGCAGCTTAGCGAAGACAGGGGGCTCGGGGGCCAACGTCCTGACTTTC

V: TRBV5-8
size: -
D: TRBD2
J: TRBJ2-7
CDR3: CASSGGLADGKSYEQYF
DNA: TGTGCCAGCAGCGGAGGACTAGCTGATGGAAAAAGTTACGAGCAGTACTTC